What follows describes a single T cell receptor (beta chain). This record belongs to a study of OX40 agonist ivuxolimab in advanced cancers. Study at large: From 23 to 79 years was the age range, with a mean of approximately 58 years, and 65% to 90% were male.

Sequencing was performed with immunoSEQ multiplex PCR; in TCRdb, only in-frame clones are kept and a portion is missing. The repertoire consists of more than 75,000 clones, with 84% occurring once and the leading ten covering about 5.8%. This sample comprised CD4+ or CD8+ T cells sorted from blood, obtained in a trial of the OX40 agonist ivuxolimab. The receptor was isolated from an adult with an advanced solid tumor such as melanoma, head and neck, liver or kidney cancer.

CDR3 bases: TGTGCCAGCAGCAGTCCCAGGGGTCTAGCGGGGATACCCAGCTCCTACAATGAGCAGTTCTTC. Encoded protein: CASSSPRGLAGIPSSYNEQFF. The genes are TRBV14 and TRBJ2-1; 9 bases are shared with TRBD2. V gave up 5 bases and J gave up 0 bases; unmatched junction bases: 20. Germline V gene lookup returns CDR1 SGHDN and CDR2 FVKESK. The CDR3 loop spans 21 amino acids.